This record looks at one TCR beta chain sequence and its context. This record belongs to a study of control samples from healthy donors and cancer patients. The CDR3 spans 15 residues. Germline V lookup: CDR1 MDHEN, CDR2 SYDVKM. V lost 5 bases and J lost 5, with 15 bases in between. Clones were sequenced by immunoSEQ multiplex PCR, and TCRdb holds only the in-frame ones, with some missing. Among 250,000 to 300,000 clones listed, almost 85% were seen once. This clonotype was obtained from a woman aged 55 to 70 with lung cancer. The sequencing input was PBMCs. The chain uses TRBV28 and TRBJ1-4; unclear D gene. CDR3 amino acids: CASSPIGRQNEKLFF. The CDR3 DNA reads TGTGCCAGCAGTCCCATTGGACGGCAGAATGAAAAACTGTTTTTT. Complete variable domain (other parts from reference TRBV28 and TRBJ1-4): DVKVTQSSRYLVKRTGEKVFLECVQDMDHENMFWYRQDPGLGLRLIYFSYDVKMKEKGDIPEGYSVSREKKERFSLILESASTNQTSMYLCASSPIGRQNEKLFFGSGTQLSVL.